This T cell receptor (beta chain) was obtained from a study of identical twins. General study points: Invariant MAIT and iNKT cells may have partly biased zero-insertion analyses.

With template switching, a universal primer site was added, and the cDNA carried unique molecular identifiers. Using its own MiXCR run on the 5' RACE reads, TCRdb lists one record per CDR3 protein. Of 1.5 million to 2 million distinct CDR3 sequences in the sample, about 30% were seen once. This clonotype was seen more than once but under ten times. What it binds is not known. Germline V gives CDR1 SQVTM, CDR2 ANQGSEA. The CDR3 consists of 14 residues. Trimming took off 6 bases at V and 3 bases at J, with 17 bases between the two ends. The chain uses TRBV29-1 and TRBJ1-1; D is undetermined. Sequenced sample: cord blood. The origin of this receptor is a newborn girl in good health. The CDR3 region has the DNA TGCAGCGTCCTCCTCACGACCTCTTACACTGAAGCTTTCTTT. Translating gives CSVLLTTSYTEAFF.